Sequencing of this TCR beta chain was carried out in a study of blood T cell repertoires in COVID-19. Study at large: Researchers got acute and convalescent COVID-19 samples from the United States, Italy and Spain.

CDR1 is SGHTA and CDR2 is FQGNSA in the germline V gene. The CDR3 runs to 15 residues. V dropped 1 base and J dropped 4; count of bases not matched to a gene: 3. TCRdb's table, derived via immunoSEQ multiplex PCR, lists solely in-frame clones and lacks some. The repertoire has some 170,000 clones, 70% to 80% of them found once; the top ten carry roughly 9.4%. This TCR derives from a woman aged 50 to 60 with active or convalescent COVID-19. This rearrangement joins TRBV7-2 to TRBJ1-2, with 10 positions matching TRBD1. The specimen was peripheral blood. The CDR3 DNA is TGTGCCAGCAGCTTAGAGACAGGGGGCCGCTATGGCTACACCTTC. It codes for CASSLETGGRYGYTF. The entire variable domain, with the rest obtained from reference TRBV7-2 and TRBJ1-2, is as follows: GAGVSQSPSNKVTEKGKDVELRCDPISGHTALYWYRQSLGQGLEFLIYFQGNSAPDKSGLPSDRFSAERTGGSVSTLTIQRTQQEDSAVYLCASSLETGGRYGYTFGSGTRLTVV.